The 21 T cell receptor beta chains presented below share a single source sample, sequenced in a study of vaccination effects on CD4 cells after COVID-19. For these receptors, no antigen is known. Libraries were prepared by immunoSEQ multiplex PCR; TCRdb keeps only in-frame clonotypes and omits some of them. Here the sample spans tens of thousands of clones, roughly 79% being singletons. Antigen-specific CD4+ T cells expanded by the ViraFEST assay with viral peptide pools were then sequenced. CD4+ T cells were isolated after around 9 days of culture. All study participants received two doses of BNT162b2 or mRNA-1273 vaccine. The starting material was CD4+ T cells from PBMCs cultured with HCoV-OC43 spike peptides, obtained after COVID-19 vaccination. Subset: HCoV-OC43 spike overlapping peptide pool stimulation. All receptors come from a human donor who received a COVID-19 vaccine.

This sequence joins TRBV19 and TRBJ2-6; D call uncertain. CDR1 LNHDA and CDR2 SQIVND come from the germline V gene (reference sequence). V was cut by 6 bases and J by 0 bases, with 12 bases left in between. The CDR3 loop spans 16 amino acids. This CDR3 is CASSSQADSGANVLTF. The CDR3 coding sequence is TGTGCCAGTAGCTCTCAGGCTGACTCTGGGGCCAACGTCCTGACTTTC.

The chain carries TRBV7-8 and TRBJ1-1; D not resolved. The V end lost 1 base, the J end lost 4 bases, and 10 bases lay between the germline ends. CDR1 is SGHVS, CDR2 FQNEAQ, per germline. This CDR3 is built from 14 residues. This CDR3 is CASSLGAPSTEAFF. Here the CDR3 DNA reads TGTGCCAGCAGCTTAGGGGCGCCGAGCACTGAAGCTTTCTTT.

This clone appeared a single time. This chain uses TRBV7-3 with TRBJ2-3; D uncertain. Germline CDR1 is SGHTA and CDR2 is FQGTGA. V shed 5 bases and J shed 2 bases, with 11 bases lying between them. CDR3 length: 14 residues. Here the CDR3 reads CASSLRPVTDTQYF. In nucleotides, the CDR3 is TGTGCCAGCAGCCTTAGACCCGTCACAGATACGCAGTATTTT.

The chain joins TRBV24-1 to TRBJ2-1, with 8 bases identical to TRBD1. The V segment lost 4 bases and the J segment 2 bases; nucleotides outside the gene matches: 6. Germline lookup yields CDR1 KGHDR and CDR2 SFDVKD. This CDR3 region has 16 residues. The CDR3 DNA follows: TGTGCCACCAGTGACCATAAACAGGGGGCCTACAATGAGCAGTTCTTC. Translated: CATSDHKQGAYNEQFF.

The V and J genes are TRBV3-1 (or the pseudogene TRBV3-2) and TRBJ2-2; 8 bases match TRBD2. V trimming: 1 base; J trimming: 3 bases; junction bases outside the gene matches: 7. The CDR3 loop spans 17 amino acids. Per the germline V gene, CDR1 is LGHDT and CDR2 is YNNKEL (reference sequence). The CDR3 DNA is TGTGCCAGCAGCCAAGCCTACGGGGGGGCCGACACCGGGGAGCTGTTTTTT. This encodes CASSQAYGGADTGELFF.

The gene calls are TRBV15 and TRBJ1-2, with 7 bases matching TRBD1. V was clipped by 2 bases and J by 4 bases; unmatched bases: 7. CDR1 and CDR2 from the germline V gene are LNHNV and YYDKDF (reference sequence). The CDR3 spans 15 residues. The CDR3 is CATSRPGQTGYGYTF. In DNA, the CDR3 is TGTGCCACCAGCAGACCGGGACAGACAGGCTATGGCTACACCTTC.

The CDR3 sequence is CAINTGTGAVDEAFF. CDR3 bases: TGTGCCATCAATACCGGGACAGGGGCGGTGGATGAAGCTTTCTTT. This chain joins TRBV10-3 and TRBJ1-1; 10 positions match TRBD1. V shed 7 bases and J 7 bases; nucleotides not matched to a gene: 12. Germline lookup yields CDR1 ENHRY and CDR2 SYGVKD. This CDR3 is 15 amino acids long.

The rearrangement links TRBV18 to TRBJ2-2, with 7 bases matching TRBD1. The V gene's germline CDR1 is KGHSH and CDR2 LQKENI. Trimming at V came to 3 bases and at J to 5 bases, leaving 3 bases not matched to a gene. This CDR3 contains 14 residues. The CDR3 nucleotides read TGTGCCAGCTCACCCGGGACAGAGACCGGGGAGCTGTTTTTT. Protein sequence: CASSPGTETGELFF. Using reference TRBV18 and TRBJ2-2 for the parts outside the CDR3, the full variable domain is NAGVMQNPRHLVRRRGQEARLRCSPMKGHSHVYWYRQLPEEGLKFMVYLQKENIIDESGMPKERFSAEFPKEGPSILRIQQVVRGDSAAYFCASSPGTETGELFFGEGSRLTVL.

The chain couples TRBV28 to TRBJ2-2, with 8 bases identical to TRBD2. The CDR3 has 15 amino acids. The junction had 7 bases not matched to a gene; V was cut back by 7 bases and J by 3 bases. Per the germline V gene, CDR1 is MDHEN and CDR2 is SYDVKM. The CDR3 region is CASTLGGADTGELFF. The DNA of the CDR3 is TGTGCCAGCACCCTCGGGGGGGCGGACACCGGGGAGCTGTTTTTT.

This chain uses TRBV12-5 with TRBJ2-3, with 10 bases matching TRBD2. Germline CDR1 LGHNT, CDR2 FRNRAP. The J segment lost 5 bases and the V segment lost 1 base, leaving 3 bases of the junction unmatched. This CDR3 spans 15 amino acids. The CDR3 loop reads CASGLEGLALDTQYF. The CDR3 DNA follows: TGTGCTAGTGGTTTGGAGGGACTAGCGTTAGATACGCAGTATTTT.

The rearrangement joins TRBV29-1 to TRBJ1-4; D is undetermined. The V end lost 6 bases, the J end lost 2 bases, and 13 bases lay between the germline ends. Germline V gene lookup returns CDR1 SQVTM and CDR2 ANQGSEA. The CDR3 is 14 amino acids. The CDR3 protein is CSVPGVGTNEKLFF. The CDR3 DNA is TGCAGCGTGCCGGGTGTAGGGACTAATGAAAAACTGTTTTTT.

This chain connects TRBV12-3 or TRBV12-4 to TRBJ1-5; no reliable D call. The V gene lost 3 bases and the J gene lost 2 bases, with 5 bases spanning the gap. The CDR3 covers 13 residues. The CDR3 DNA reads as TGTGCCAGCAGTTTTCAGCGCAATCAGCCCCAGCATTTT. Translated: CASSFQRNQPQHF.

This CDR3 is CASSRSAGVWTDTQYF. The CDR3 nucleotides read TGCGCCAGCAGCCGTTCCGCAGGGGTTTGGACAGATACGCAGTATTTT. This rearrangement joins TRBV4-1 to TRBJ2-3; possibly TRBD1 for D (6 bases). V gave up 4 bases and J gave up 3 bases, with 17 bases separating them. The CDR3 has 16 amino acids. Germline CDR1 and CDR2: MGHRA and YSYEKL.

The rearrangement joins TRBV5-1 to TRBJ2-1; 11 bases fit TRBD2. This CDR3 comprises 17 residues. With V trimmed by 4 bases and J by 6 bases, 12 bases remained unmatched. Germline CDR1 SGHRS, CDR2 YFSETQ. The CDR3 DNA sequence: TGCGCCAGCAGCAGGAGGGTAGCGGGGGGGAAAGGCAATGAGCAGTTCTTC. Its translation is CASSRRVAGGKGNEQFF.

The CDR3, as DNA: TGCGCCAGCAGCTGGACCCCAGGGGTAGAGACCCAGTACTTC. Translated, it gives CASSWTPGVETQYF. The chain is built from TRBV5-1 and TRBJ2-5; a possible D gene is TRBD1 (6 bases). V lost 3 bases to trimming and J lost 4 bases, with 13 bases between them. In germline, CDR1 is SGHRS, CDR2 YFSETQ. This CDR3 comprises 14 residues. The variable domain in full, completed from reference TRBV5-1 and TRBJ2-5, reads KAGVTQTPRYLIKTRGQQVTLSCSPISGHRSVSWYQQTPGQGLQFLFEYFSETQRNKGNFPGRFSGRQFSNSRSEMNVSTLELGDSALYLCASSWTPGVETQYFGPGTRLLVL.

The chain is built from TRBV11-2 and TRBJ2-7; D gene ambiguous. The CDR3 sequence is 15 residues long. Deletions cut 1 base from V and 2 bases from J, with 12 bases between. CDR1 is SGHAT, CDR2 FQNNGV, per germline. CDR3 DNA sequence: TGTGCCAGCAGCTTAGCCCTTGTGGGCCCCTACGAGCAGTACGTC. It is translated as CASSLALVGPYEQYV.

The rearrangement links TRBV5-6 to TRBJ2-5; 11 positions agree with TRBD2. CDR3 size: 17 residues. Losses at the gene ends were 4 bases for V and 5 bases for J; bases not matched to a gene: 13. CDR1 and CDR2 (germline): SGHDT, YYEEEE. This CDR3 reads CASSPLGWLAGGETQYF. The CDR3 bases are TGTGCCAGCAGCCCCCTCGGGTGGCTAGCGGGGGGCGAGACCCAGTACTTC.

The chain couples TRBV28 to TRBJ2-2, with a weak D call TRBD1 (5 bases). Trimming took off 2 bases at V and 6 bases at J, with 16 bases between the two ends. The CDR3 is 16 amino acids. CDR1 and CDR2 (germline): MDHEN, SYDVKM. CDR3 in DNA: TGTGCCAGCAGTTTAAGCCAGGGATATTTGGCCGGGGAGCTGTTTTTT. This gives the protein CASSLSQGYLAGELFF.

V and J are TRBV27 and TRBJ1-5; a weak D match, TRBD1 (6 bases). Germline V lookup: CDR1 MNHEY, CDR2 SMNVEV (reference sequence). V dropped 4 bases and J dropped 7 bases, with 17 bases sitting between them. The CDR3 has 15 residues. CDR3 sequence (DNA): TGTGCCAGCAGTTCTGTTTACTCGACAGGCCAGCCCCAGCATTTT. Translation gives CASSSVYSTGQPQHF.

The V call is TRBV10-1, the J call TRBJ2-2; possible D gene TRBD2, 6 bases. Germline CDR1 is WNHNN and CDR2 is SYGVQD (reference sequence). Trimming left V 4 bases short and J 0 bases short, with 9 bases between. The CDR3 sequence is 15 residues long. CDR3 residues: CASSGGGPNTGELFF. In DNA form, the CDR3 reads TGCGCCAGCAGTGGGGGAGGACCGAACACCGGGGAGCTGTTTTTT.

The V gene is TRBV2, the J gene TRBJ2-5, with 7 bases aligning to TRBD2. The CDR3 runs to 13 residues. CDR1 is SNHLY and CDR2 is FYNNEI in the germline V gene. The ends lost 3 bases at V and 5 bases at J; junction bases unmatched: 3. As DNA, the CDR3 is TGTGCCAGCAGTGATGTGGGGGGGGAGACCCAGTACTTC. Its translation: CASSDVGGETQYF.